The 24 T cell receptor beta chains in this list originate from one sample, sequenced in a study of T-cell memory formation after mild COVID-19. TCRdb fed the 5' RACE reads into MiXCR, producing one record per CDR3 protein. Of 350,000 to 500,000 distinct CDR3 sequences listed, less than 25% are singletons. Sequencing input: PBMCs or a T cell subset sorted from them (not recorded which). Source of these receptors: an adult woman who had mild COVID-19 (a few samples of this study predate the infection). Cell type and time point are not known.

The CDR3 DNA follows: TGTGCCAGCAGCTCGGAACCGTGGAATGAGCAGTTCTTC. This sequence encodes CASSSEPWNEQFF. The rearrangement uses TRBV7-3 and TRBJ2-1; no definite D call. CDR1 and CDR2 from the germline V gene are SGHTA and FQGTGA. The length of the CDR3 is 13 residues. V shed 4 bases and J shed 7 bases, with 11 bases lying between them.

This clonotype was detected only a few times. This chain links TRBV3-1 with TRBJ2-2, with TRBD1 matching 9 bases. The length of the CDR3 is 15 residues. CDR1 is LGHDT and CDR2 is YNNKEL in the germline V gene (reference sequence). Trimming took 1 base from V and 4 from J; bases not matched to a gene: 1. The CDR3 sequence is CASSQGTGATGELFF. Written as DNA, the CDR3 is TGTGCCAGCAGCCAAGGGACAGGGGCCACCGGGGAGCTGTTTTTT.

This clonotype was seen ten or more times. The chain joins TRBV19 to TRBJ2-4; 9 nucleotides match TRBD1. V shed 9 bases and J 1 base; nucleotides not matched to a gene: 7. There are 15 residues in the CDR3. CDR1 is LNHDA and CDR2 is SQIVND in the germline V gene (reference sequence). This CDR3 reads CASRPGTGAKNIQYF. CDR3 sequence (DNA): TGTGCCAGCCGTCCCGGGACAGGGGCCAAAAACATTCAGTACTTC.

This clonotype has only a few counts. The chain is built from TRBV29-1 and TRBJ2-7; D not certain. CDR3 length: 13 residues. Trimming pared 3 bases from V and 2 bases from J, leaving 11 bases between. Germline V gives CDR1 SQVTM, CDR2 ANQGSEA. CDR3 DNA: TGCAGCGTTGAGACACCTAGAACCTACGAGCAGTACTTC. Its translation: CSVETPRTYEQYF.

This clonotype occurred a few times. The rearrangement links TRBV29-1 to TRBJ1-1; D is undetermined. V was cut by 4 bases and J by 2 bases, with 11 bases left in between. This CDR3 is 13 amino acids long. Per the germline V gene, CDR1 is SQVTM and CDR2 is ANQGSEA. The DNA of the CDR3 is TGCAGCGTTGTTTTATACGGCAACACTGAAGCTTTCTTT. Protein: CSVVLYGNTEAFF.

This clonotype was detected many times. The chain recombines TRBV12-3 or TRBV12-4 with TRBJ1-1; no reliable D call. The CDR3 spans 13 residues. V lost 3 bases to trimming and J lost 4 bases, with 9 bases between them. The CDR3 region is CASSFAGSTEAFF. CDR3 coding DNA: TGTGCCAGCAGTTTTGCGGGGAGCACTGAAGCTTTCTTT.

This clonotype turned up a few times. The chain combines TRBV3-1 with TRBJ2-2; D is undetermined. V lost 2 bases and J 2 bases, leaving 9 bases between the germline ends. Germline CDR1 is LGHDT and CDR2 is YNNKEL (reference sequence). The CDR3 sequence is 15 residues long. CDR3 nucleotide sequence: TGTGCCAGCAGCCAAAGTATGAGAAACACCGGGGAGCTGTTTTTT. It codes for CASSQSMRNTGELFF.

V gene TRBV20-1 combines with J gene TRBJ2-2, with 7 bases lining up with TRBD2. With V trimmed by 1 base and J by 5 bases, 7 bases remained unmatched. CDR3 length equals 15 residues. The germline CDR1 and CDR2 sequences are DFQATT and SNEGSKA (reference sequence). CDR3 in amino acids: CSARVRGEVTGELFF. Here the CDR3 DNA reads TGCAGTGCTAGAGTACGGGGGGAAGTAACCGGGGAGCTGTTTTTT.

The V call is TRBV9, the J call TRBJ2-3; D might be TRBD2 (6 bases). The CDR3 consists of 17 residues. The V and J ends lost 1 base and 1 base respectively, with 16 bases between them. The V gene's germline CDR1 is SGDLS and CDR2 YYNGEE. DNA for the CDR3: TGTGCCAGCAGCGTAACTGGGACTTCTGGCGGCACAGATACGCAGTATTTT. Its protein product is CASSVTGTSGGTDTQYF.

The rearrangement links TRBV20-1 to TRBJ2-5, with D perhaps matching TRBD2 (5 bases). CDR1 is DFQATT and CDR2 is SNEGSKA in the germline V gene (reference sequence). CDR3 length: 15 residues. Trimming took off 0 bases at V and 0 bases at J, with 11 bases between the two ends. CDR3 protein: CSARDWRTDQETQYF. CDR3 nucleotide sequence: TGCAGTGCTAGAGATTGGAGGACCGACCAAGAGACCCAGTACTTC.

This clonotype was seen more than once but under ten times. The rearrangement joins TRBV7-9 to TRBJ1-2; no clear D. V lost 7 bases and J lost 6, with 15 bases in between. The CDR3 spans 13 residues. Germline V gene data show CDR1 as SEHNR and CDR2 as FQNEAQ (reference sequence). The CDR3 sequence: CASTRPTTHGYTF. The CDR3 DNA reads TGTGCCAGCACTCGACCGACTACCCATGGCTACACCTTC.

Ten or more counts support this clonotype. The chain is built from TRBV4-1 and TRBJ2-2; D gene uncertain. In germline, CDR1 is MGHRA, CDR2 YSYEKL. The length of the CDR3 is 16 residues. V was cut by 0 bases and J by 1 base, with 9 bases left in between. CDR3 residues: CASSQDGSGNTGELFF. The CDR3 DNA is TGCGCCAGCAGCCAAGATGGTTCAGGGAACACCGGGGAGCTGTTTTTT.

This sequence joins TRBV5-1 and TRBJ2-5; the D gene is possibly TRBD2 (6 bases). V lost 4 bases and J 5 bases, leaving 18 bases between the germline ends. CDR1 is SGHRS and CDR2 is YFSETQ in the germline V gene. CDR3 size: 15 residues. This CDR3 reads CASSLGGGLEETQYF. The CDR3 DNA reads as TGCGCCAGCAGCCTTGGTGGAGGGCTCGAGGAGACCCAGTACTTC.

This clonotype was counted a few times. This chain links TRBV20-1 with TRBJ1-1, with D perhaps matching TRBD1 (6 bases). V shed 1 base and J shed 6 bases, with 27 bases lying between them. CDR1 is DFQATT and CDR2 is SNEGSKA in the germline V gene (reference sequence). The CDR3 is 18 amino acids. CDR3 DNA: TGCAGTGCTAGAGGGGCTGTTATTAAGGCGGGGGGCCTGGCTGAAGCTTTCTTT. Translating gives CSARGAVIKAGGLAEAFF.

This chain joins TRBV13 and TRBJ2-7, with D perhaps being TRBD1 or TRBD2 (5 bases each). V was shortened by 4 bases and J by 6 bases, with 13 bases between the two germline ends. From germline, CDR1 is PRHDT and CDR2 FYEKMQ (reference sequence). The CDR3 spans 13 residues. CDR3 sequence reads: CASSSRGLSEQYF. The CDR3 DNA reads TGTGCCAGCAGCTCTCGGGGCCTTTCCGAGCAGTACTTC.

CDR3 amino acids: CASRETVAYGYTF. In DNA, the CDR3 is TGTGCCAGCAGGGAGACAGTAGCCTATGGCTACACCTTC. The chain uses TRBV2 and TRBJ1-2, with D perhaps TRBD1 (5 bases). CDR1 is SNHLY and CDR2 is FYNNEI in the germline V gene. V shed 6 bases and J shed 4 bases, with 12 bases lying between them. This CDR3 region has 13 residues.

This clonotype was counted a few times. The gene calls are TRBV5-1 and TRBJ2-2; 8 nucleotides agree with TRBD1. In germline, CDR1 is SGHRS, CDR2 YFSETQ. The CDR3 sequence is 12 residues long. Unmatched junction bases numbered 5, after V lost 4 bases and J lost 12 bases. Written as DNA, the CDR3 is TGCGCCAGCAGCCCGGACAGGGTCAAGCTGTTTTTT. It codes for CASSPDRVKLFF.

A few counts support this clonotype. CDR3 coding DNA: TGTGCCACCAGCAGAGATGTGGGAGAAGATCAGCCCCAGCATTTT. Amino acids: CATSRDVGEDQPQHF. The chain has TRBV15 and TRBJ1-5, with D uncertain. CDR1 and CDR2 from the germline V gene are LNHNV and YYDKDF (reference sequence). CDR3 size: 15 residues. V lost 0 bases and J lost 5, with 11 bases in between.

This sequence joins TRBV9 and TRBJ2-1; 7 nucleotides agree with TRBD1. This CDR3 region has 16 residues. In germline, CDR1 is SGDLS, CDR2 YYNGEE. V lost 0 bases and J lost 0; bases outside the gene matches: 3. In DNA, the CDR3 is TGTGCCAGCAGCGTAGATGGGACAGTCTCCTACAATGAGCAGTTCTTC. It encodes CASSVDGTVSYNEQFF. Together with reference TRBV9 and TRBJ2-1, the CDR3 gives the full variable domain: DSGVTQTPKHLITATGQRVTLRCSPRSGDLSVYWYQQSLDQGLQFLIQYYNGEERAKGNILERFSAQQFPDLHSELNLSSLELGDSALYFCASSVDGTVSYNEQFFGPGTRLTVL.

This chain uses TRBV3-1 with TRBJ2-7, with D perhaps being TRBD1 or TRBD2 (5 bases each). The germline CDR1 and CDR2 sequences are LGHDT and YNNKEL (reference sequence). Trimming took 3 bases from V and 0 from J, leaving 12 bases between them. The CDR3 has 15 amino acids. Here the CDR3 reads CASSHSGRVSYEQYF. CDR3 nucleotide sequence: TGTGCCAGCAGCCACTCGGGACGGGTCTCCTACGAGCAGTACTTC.

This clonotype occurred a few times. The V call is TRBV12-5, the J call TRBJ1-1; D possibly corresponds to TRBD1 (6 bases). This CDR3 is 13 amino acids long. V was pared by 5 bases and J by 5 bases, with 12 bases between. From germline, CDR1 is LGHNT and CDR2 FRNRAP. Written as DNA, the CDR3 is TGTGCTAGTGGTCCCACAGGGAGAACTGAAGCTTTCTTT. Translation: CASGPTGRTEAFF.

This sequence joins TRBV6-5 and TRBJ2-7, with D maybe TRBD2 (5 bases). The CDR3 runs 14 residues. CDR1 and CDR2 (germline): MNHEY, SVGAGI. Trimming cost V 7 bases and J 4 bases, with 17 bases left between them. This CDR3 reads CASTGDGAAYEQYF. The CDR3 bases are TGTGCCAGCACCGGCGACGGAGCGGCGTACGAGCAGTACTTC.

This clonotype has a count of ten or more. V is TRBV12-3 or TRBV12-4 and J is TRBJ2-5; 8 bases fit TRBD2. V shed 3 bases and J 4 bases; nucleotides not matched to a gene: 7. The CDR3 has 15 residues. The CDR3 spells CASSFWGGGRETQYF. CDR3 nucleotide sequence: TGTGCCAGCAGTTTCTGGGGCGGGGGGCGAGAGACCCAGTACTTC.

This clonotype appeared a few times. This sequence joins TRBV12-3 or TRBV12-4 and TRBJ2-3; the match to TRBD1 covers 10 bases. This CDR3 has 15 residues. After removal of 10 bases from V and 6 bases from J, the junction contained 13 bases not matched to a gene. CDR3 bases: TGTGCCATCTGGGCCCGGGACAGGGGACGGGATACGCAGTATTTT. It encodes CAIWARDRGRDTQYF.